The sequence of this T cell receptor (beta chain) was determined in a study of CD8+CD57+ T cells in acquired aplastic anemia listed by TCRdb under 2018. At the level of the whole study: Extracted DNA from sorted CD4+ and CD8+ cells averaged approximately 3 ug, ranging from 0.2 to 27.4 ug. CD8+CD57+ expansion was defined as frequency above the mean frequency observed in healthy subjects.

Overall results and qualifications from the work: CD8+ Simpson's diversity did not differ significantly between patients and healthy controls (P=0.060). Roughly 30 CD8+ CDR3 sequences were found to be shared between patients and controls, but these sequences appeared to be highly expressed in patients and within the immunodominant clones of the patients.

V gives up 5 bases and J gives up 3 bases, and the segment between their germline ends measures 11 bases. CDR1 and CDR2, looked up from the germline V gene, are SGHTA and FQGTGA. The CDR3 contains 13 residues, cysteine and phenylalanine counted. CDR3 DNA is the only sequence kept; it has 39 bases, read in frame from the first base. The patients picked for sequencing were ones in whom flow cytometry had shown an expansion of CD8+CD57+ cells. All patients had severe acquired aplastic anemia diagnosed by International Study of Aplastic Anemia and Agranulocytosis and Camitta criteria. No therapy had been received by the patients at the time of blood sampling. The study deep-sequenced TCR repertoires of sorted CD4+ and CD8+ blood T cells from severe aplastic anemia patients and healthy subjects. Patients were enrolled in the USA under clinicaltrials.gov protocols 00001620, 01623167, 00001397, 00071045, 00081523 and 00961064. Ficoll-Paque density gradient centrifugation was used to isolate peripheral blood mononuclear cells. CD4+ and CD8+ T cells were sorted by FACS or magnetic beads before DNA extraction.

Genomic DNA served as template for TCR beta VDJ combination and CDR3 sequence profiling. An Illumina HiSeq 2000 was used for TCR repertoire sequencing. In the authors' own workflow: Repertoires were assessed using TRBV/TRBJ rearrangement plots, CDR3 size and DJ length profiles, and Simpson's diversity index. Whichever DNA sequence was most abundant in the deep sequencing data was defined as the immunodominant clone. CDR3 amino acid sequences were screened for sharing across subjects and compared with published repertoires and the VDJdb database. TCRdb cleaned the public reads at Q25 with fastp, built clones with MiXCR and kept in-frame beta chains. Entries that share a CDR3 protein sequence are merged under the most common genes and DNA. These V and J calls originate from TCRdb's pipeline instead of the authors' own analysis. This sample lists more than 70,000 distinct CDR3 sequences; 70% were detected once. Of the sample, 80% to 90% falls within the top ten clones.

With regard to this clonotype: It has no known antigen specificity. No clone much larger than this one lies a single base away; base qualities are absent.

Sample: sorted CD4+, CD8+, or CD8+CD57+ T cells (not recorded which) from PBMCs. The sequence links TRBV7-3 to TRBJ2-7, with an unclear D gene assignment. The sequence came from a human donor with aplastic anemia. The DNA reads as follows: TGTGCCAGCAGCCCCCGGGTCAGCTACGAGCAGTACTTC. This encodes CASSPRVSYEQYF.